This T cell receptor beta chain was observed in a study of T cell responses to AZD1222 COVID-19 vaccine. The protocol was immunoSEQ multiplex PCR, while the TCRdb copy is restricted to in-frame clones and leaves out a portion. The table includes some 150,000 clones, about 90% detected once. Per the germline V gene, CDR1 is MNHEY and CDR2 is SVGEGT. J lost 2 bases, V lost 5 bases, and 4 bases had no gene match. The CDR3 spans 15 residues. This clone was detected a few times. The sequences come from peripheral blood, collected on day 0 of AZD1222 vaccination. The sequence was obtained from an adult in good health. The chain carries TRBV6-2 or TRBV6-3 and TRBJ1-3; 9 nucleotides line up with TRBD1. The DNA for the CDR3 is TGTGCCAGCAGTCTTCGGACAGGGGCTGGAAACACCATATATTTT. This gives the protein CASSLRTGAGNTIYF.